This T cell receptor (beta chain) was recorded in a study of cytomegalovirus exposure and HLA in healthy donors. As to this clone: What it binds is unknown.

The CDR3 sequence is 15 residues long. V shed 0 bases, J shed 5 bases, and the junction held 7 bases outside the gene matches. CDR1 is SGDLS and CDR2 is YYNGEE in the germline V gene. In the PCR, 60 Vbeta and 13 Jbeta primers were used. Some clones are missing from TCRdb's copy, which holds only in-frame ones; the method was immunoSEQ multiplex PCR. The sample consists of 130,000 or so clones, around 80% of them appearing once. Study conclusions and caveats: Analysis was carried out at a later point, and it linked a missense DCLRE1C variant to TCR beta V- and J-gene trimming. One cluster of highly shared sequence variants probably arose as a sequencing artifact.

Sequencing was performed on PBMCs. This receptor was taken from a man between 18 and 35 years old in good health and CMV-seropositive. The rearrangement uses TRBV9 and TRBJ2-7; 8 bases align to TRBD1. CDR3 coding DNA: TGTGCCAGCAGCGTAGGCCCAGGGGGCTTTGACGAGCAGTACTTC. Residues: CASSVGPGGFDEQYF.